This record concerns one T cell receptor (beta chain) sequence. The antigen is unknown. This entry is derived from a study of vaccination effects on CD4 cells after COVID-19. Overall study results and limits: There were few convalescent patients in the study and no early post-infection timepoints.

Profiling relied on immunoSEQ multiplex PCR, and the TCRdb table lists in-frame clones only, not all of them. Of 37,000 or so clones in the sample, around 66% were seen once. CD4+ T cells were isolated after less than 12 days of culture. Two-dose vaccination with either BNT162b2 or mRNA-1273 was given to the participants. Nucleocapsid antibodies were negative in the vaccine recipients, who had never had SARS-CoV-2 infection. V lost 5 bases to trimming and J lost 1 base, with 0 bases between them. The CDR3 loop spans 11 amino acids. Germline values: CDR1 LNHDA, CDR2 SQIVND (reference sequence). The clonotype was recovered from a human donor who received a COVID-19 vaccine. Source: CD4+ T cells from PBMCs cultured without peptide, taken after COVID-19 vaccination. This chain uses TRBV19 with TRBJ2-1; no definite D call. CDR3 DNA sequence: TGTGCCAGTAGTTCCTACAATGAGCAGTTCTTC. Its translation: CASSSYNEQFF.